This T cell receptor beta chain was identified during a study of beta chain features in type 1 diabetes. Background on the study: Examined across all samples were some 110,000,000 sorted cells. Study outcomes and limitations: There was a moderate but significant shortening of TCRB CDR3s in all four CD4+ subsets of Type 1 diabetes patients.

Investigators reverse transcribed all isolated RNA, so they sequenced expressed TCRB transcripts. Produced via immunoSEQ multiplex PCR; TCRdb's table is partial and in-frame only. The table shows roughly 730,000 clones, with 13% occurring only once. Germline values: CDR1 SEHNR, CDR2 FQNEAQ (reference sequence). The V gene lost 5 bases and the J gene lost 3 bases, with 13 bases spanning the gap. The length of the CDR3 is 15 residues. Points on this clone: What it binds is not known.

The sequenced material came from naive CD4+ T cells from blood. This TCR derives from a man in his late teens or twenties with type 1 diabetes. The rearrangement links TRBV7-9 to TRBJ2-2; D may be TRBD1 or TRBD2 (5 bases each). In DNA, the CDR3 is TGTGCCAGCAGCCGCCACATGGGGGACACCGGGGAGCTGTTTTTT. Amino acids: CASSRHMGDTGELFF.